The 27 T cell receptor beta chains reported below all come from one sample, sequenced in a study of beta chain features in type 1 diabetes. Expressed TCRB transcripts got sequenced, as all isolated RNA was reverse transcribed. Sequencing was performed with immunoSEQ multiplex PCR; in TCRdb, only in-frame clones are kept and a portion is missing. The table shows about 330,000 clones, with approximately 10% occurring only once. Sample: naive CD4+ T cells from blood. These receptors were obtained from a woman under 40 in good health.

This clone has just a few counts. CDR3 amino acids: CASSPETGTYEQYF. Written as DNA, the CDR3 is TGTGCCAGCTCACCAGAGACAGGGACCTACGAGCAGTACTTC. The rearrangement uses TRBV18 and TRBJ2-7, with 7 positions matching TRBD1. In germline, CDR1 is KGHSH, CDR2 LQKENI. CDR3 length: 14 residues. Trimming at V came to 2 bases and at J to 2 bases, leaving 3 bases not matched to a gene.

The chain recombines TRBV9 with TRBJ2-6; D is unclear. The CDR3 spans 15 residues. Between the trimmed V and J ends, which lost 0 bases and 4 bases, there was a span of 8 bases. Germline V gene lookup returns CDR1 SGDLS and CDR2 YYNGEE. CDR3 DNA: TGTGCCAGCAGCGTAGGTGGGCTCGGGGCCAACGTCCTGACTTTC. Encoded protein: CASSVGGLGANVLTF.

The CDR3 region has the DNA TGTGCCAGCTCACCACCCCCAGGGGTTAACTCTGGAAACACCATATATTTT. As protein: CASSPPPGVNSGNTIYF. The genes are TRBV18 and TRBJ1-3; a possible D gene is TRBD1 (6 bases). The V and J ends lost 0 bases and 0 bases respectively, with 12 bases between them. This CDR3 contains 17 residues. Germline V gene data show CDR1 as KGHSH and CDR2 as LQKENI.

V and J are TRBV25-1 and TRBJ1-2; D is undetermined. From germline, CDR1 is MGHDK and CDR2 SYGVNS. Trimming stripped 3 bases from V and 4 bases from J, with 12 bases between. The CDR3 runs to 14 residues. The CDR3 coding sequence is TGTGCCAGCAGTGATACTCCGAGTAGCTATGGCTACACCTTC. Protein product: CASSDTPSSYGYTF.

This clone was picked up a small number of times. V is TRBV4-1 and J is TRBJ2-7; 9 nucleotides match TRBD2. In germline, CDR1 is MGHRA, CDR2 YSYEKL. This CDR3 has 16 amino acids. The J segment lost 4 bases and the V segment lost 0 bases, leaving 7 bases of the junction unmatched. The CDR3 DNA is TGCGCCAGCAGCCAAGATCGTAGCGGGAGCGTTTACGAGCAGTACTTC. It codes for CASSQDRSGSVYEQYF.

This chain uses TRBV7-8 with TRBJ1-5; TRBD1 might be the D (5 bases). Per germline, CDR1 SGHVS and CDR2 FQNEAQ. The V end lost 1 base, the J end lost 3 bases, and 10 bases lay between the germline ends. This CDR3 comprises 15 residues. The CDR3 region is CASSLVRQNNQPQHF. CDR3 nucleotide sequence: TGTGCCAGCAGCTTAGTAAGACAGAACAATCAGCCCCAGCATTTT.

V is TRBV6-5 and J is TRBJ2-2; 9 bases map to TRBD1. The junction had 5 bases not matched to a gene; V was cut back by 4 bases and J by 5 bases. The CDR3 has 15 amino acids. Germline V CDR1 and CDR2: MNHEY, SVGAGI. The CDR3 reads CASSSGQGYTGELFF. The CDR3 DNA is TGTGCCAGCAGTTCCGGACAGGGGTATACCGGGGAGCTGTTTTTT.

This clone was counted only a few times. The chain links TRBV10-3 to TRBJ1-4; 7 bases agree with TRBD1. With 10 bases clipped from V and 7 bases from J, the junction kept 9 bases outside the gene matches. The CDR3 has 13 residues. Germline lookup yields CDR1 ENHRY and CDR2 SYGVKD. The CDR3 bases are TGTGCCACCCGCGACAGGGTGGCTGAAAAACTGTTTTTT. The encoded protein is CATRDRVAEKLFF.

This chain uses TRBV28 with TRBJ2-3, with no clear D. Germline CDR1 and CDR2: MDHEN and SYDVKM. Trimming shortened V by 8 bases and J by 1 base, and 7 bases separated the two germline ends. The CDR3 contains 12 residues. The CDR3 region has the DNA TGTGCCAGCGGCAGCGGCACAGATACGCAGTATTTT. Its translation: CASGSGTDTQYF.

This chain uses TRBV7-3 with TRBJ1-1; no firm D call. Trimming took off 4 bases at V and 2 bases at J, with 8 bases between the two ends. Germline-derived CDR1 and CDR2 are SGHTA and FQGTGA. This CDR3 has 13 residues. CDR3 coding DNA: TGTGCCAGCAGCTCCAGTGTAAACACTGAAGCTTTCTTT. Protein: CASSSSVNTEAFF.

This CDR3 is CASSSGLAGISYEQYF. In DNA, the CDR3 is TGCGCCAGCAGCTCGGGACTAGCGGGGATCTCCTACGAGCAGTACTTC. The genes are TRBV5-1 and TRBJ2-7; the match to TRBD2 covers 13 bases. The V gene's germline CDR1 is SGHRS and CDR2 YFSETQ. This CDR3 has 16 residues. Unmatched junction bases numbered 3, after V lost 3 bases and J lost 0 bases.

This rearrangement joins TRBV18 to TRBJ2-7, with TRBD1 as a possible D gene (6 bases). The CDR3 spans 14 residues. Trimming pared 4 bases from V and 5 bases from J, leaving 15 bases between. Germline V gene sequence: CDR1 KGHSH, CDR2 LQKENI. For the CDR3, the DNA is TGTGCCAGCTCACTCCGGGACACTCTCGACGAGCAGTACTTC. Protein: CASSLRDTLDEQYF.

This clone was seen more than once but under ten times. This chain joins TRBV4-3 and TRBJ2-3; 12 positions match TRBD2. V gave up 0 bases and J gave up 5 bases; unmatched junction bases: 3. This CDR3 is built from 16 residues. Germline CDR1 is LGHNA and CDR2 is YSLEER. This CDR3 reads CASSQDLLAGGDTQYF. The CDR3 coding sequence is TGCGCCAGCAGCCAAGATTTACTAGCGGGAGGAGATACGCAGTATTTT.

In its sample, this clone was seen a few times. The V and J genes are TRBV4-2 and TRBJ2-7, with D possibly being TRBD1 (6 bases). The germline gives CDR1 LGHNA, CDR2 YNFKEQ. Trimming left V 0 bases short and J 3 bases short, with 12 bases between. The CDR3 has 15 amino acids. CDR3 sequence reads: CASSQEDQGRYEQYF. CDR3 nucleotide sequence: TGTGCCAGCAGCCAAGAGGACCAGGGGCGCTACGAGCAGTACTTC.

This clone was detected a few times. The chain is built from TRBV28 and TRBJ2-5; 8 bases match TRBD2. This CDR3 is built from 16 residues. Germline V gene data show CDR1 as MDHEN and CDR2 as SYDVKM. J was trimmed by 1 base and V by 6 bases; bases with no gene match: 10. As DNA, the CDR3 is TGTGCCAGCAGCGGGGCAGAAGCGGGAGCCCAAGAGACCCAGTACTTC. This translates into CASSGAEAGAQETQYF.

The V gene is TRBV5-1, the J gene TRBJ2-5; TRBD1 might be the D (5 bases). The V gene's germline CDR1 is SGHRS and CDR2 YFSETQ. The CDR3 loop spans 13 amino acids. V was pared by 0 bases and J by 2 bases, with 5 bases between. In DNA form, the CDR3 reads TGCGCCAGCAGCTTGGACAGGCAAGAGACCCAGTACTTC. It encodes CASSLDRQETQYF.

The rearrangement joins TRBV11-1 to TRBJ2-5; TRBD2 matches at 13 bases. CDR3 length: 17 residues. Germline loops: CDR1 SGHAT, CDR2 FQDESV (reference sequence). Unmatched junction bases numbered 10, after V lost 5 bases and J lost 4 bases. The CDR3 DNA reads TGTGCCAGCAGCCCTTTTGGGACTAGCGGGACGGCAGAGACCCAGTACTTC. Its translation is CASSPFGTSGTAETQYF. The full variable domain, with the rest looked up from reference TRBV11-1 and TRBJ2-5, is EAEVAQSPRYKITEKSQAVAFWCDPISGHATLYWYRQILGQGPELLVQFQDESVVDDSQLPKDRFSAERLKGVDSTLKIQPAELGDSAMYLCASSPFGTSGTAETQYFGPGTRLLVL.

The gene calls are TRBV5-1 and TRBJ2-1; D call uncertain. Trimming took 8 bases from V and 0 from J, leaving 12 bases between them. Germline V gene sequence: CDR1 SGHRS, CDR2 YFSETQ. The CDR3 runs 14 residues. The CDR3 region is CASSRAGSYNEQFF. CDR3 coding DNA: TGCGCCAGTTCTCGTGCAGGCTCCTACAATGAGCAGTTCTTC.

This clone was observed a handful of times. This rearrangement joins TRBV7-3 to TRBJ1-1, with D hard to call. This CDR3 is built from 13 residues. From germline, CDR1 is SGHTA and CDR2 FQGTGA. The ends were cut back, 0 bases at V and 5 bases at J, with 7 bases in the middle. The CDR3 sequence is CASSLTAATEAFF. CDR3 sequence (DNA): TGTGCCAGCAGCTTAACGGCGGCAACTGAAGCTTTCTTT.

This clone has only a few counts. V gene TRBV7-2 combines with J gene TRBJ2-1; possibly TRBD2 for D (5 bases). Per germline, CDR1 SGHTA and CDR2 FQGNSA. Trimming pared 0 bases from V and 6 bases from J, leaving 9 bases between. This CDR3 has 14 amino acids. The CDR3 DNA sequence: TGTGCCAGCAGCTTAGCGGAGGAGAGCAATGAGCAGTTCTTC. Translating it yields CASSLAEESNEQFF.

This sequence joins TRBV15 and TRBJ2-7; D is possibly TRBD1 (5 bases). The germline V gene encodes CDR1 LNHNV and CDR2 YYDKDF (reference sequence). Trimming left V 7 bases short and J 2 bases short, with 12 bases between. This CDR3 spans 13 amino acids. The CDR3 loop is CATTGQGTYEQYF. The CDR3 nucleotides read TGTGCCACCACCGGGCAGGGAACCTACGAGCAGTACTTC.

This clone was detected a few times. The chain couples TRBV18 to TRBJ1-1, with no clear D. Germline V gives CDR1 KGHSH, CDR2 LQKENI. V gave up 6 bases and J gave up 2 bases, with 10 bases separating them. This CDR3 is 13 amino acids long. The CDR3 sequence is CASSRTQNTEAFF. The CDR3 nucleotides are TGTGCCAGCTCCCGAACACAAAACACTGAAGCTTTCTTT.

This clone was picked up a small number of times. The V call is TRBV29-1, the J call TRBJ2-3; D is uncertain. The CDR3 is made up of 12 amino acids. Germline lookup yields CDR1 SQVTM and CDR2 ANQGSEA. The ends were cut back, 4 bases at V and 4 bases at J, with 9 bases in the middle. The CDR3 DNA follows: TGCAGCGTTGCGTCTACCTCAGATACGCAGTATTTT. Protein: CSVASTSDTQYF.

This clone showed up just a few times. J is TRBJ2-1 and V is TRBV5-4; unclear D gene. V lost 4 bases, J lost 3 bases, and 14 bases lay in between. Germline V gene data show CDR1 as SGHNT and CDR2 as YYREEE (reference sequence). The CDR3 has 15 residues. In DNA, the CDR3 is TGTGCCAGCAGCCCTGGTACCGAGAACTACAATGAGCAGTTCTTC. Protein product: CASSPGTENYNEQFF.

The V and J genes are TRBV4-3 and TRBJ2-1; D is ambiguous. CDR1 and CDR2 from the germline V gene are LGHNA and YSLEER. This CDR3 has 15 residues. The V end lost 2 bases, the J end lost 8 bases, and 16 bases lay between the germline ends. The CDR3 DNA sequence: TGCGCCAGCAGCCAACAATCCCTCCTAGTAGATGAGCAGTTCTTC. Encoded protein: CASSQQSLLVDEQFF.

This clone was observed a few times. The rearrangement uses TRBV28 and TRBJ1-2; TRBD1 might be the D (6 bases). V was trimmed by 4 bases and J by 4 bases, leaving 13 bases between them. The CDR3 covers 14 residues. CDR1 MDHEN and CDR2 SYDVKM come from the germline V gene. The CDR3 DNA sequence: TGTGCCAGCAGTTCTGGACAGACCACCTATGGCTACACCTTC. Translation: CASSSGQTTYGYTF.

The sample holds a few counts of this clone. The V and J genes are TRBV7-2 and TRBJ2-5; D call uncertain. The CDR3 is 12 amino acids. The V end lost 1 base, the J end lost 5 bases, and 5 bases lay between the germline ends. Germline-derived CDR1 and CDR2 are SGHTA and FQGNSA. Here the CDR3 reads CASSLVRETQYF. The DNA of the CDR3 is TGTGCCAGCAGCTTAGTCCGGGAGACCCAGTACTTC.